A single sample gave rise to the 9 T cell receptor beta chains below, sequenced in a study of cytomegalovirus exposure and HLA in healthy donors. The PCR made use of 60 Vbeta and 13 Jbeta primers. Assay used: immunoSEQ multiplex PCR; TCRdb lists only in-frame clones, some missing. In the table there are around 170,000 clones, more than 75% of which are singletons. Sequences were obtained from PBMCs. The receptors come from a woman between 45 and 65 years old in good health and CMV-seropositive.

This chain joins TRBV6-1 and TRBJ2-3; D may be TRBD1 (5 bases). The CDR3 has 15 residues. V lost 4 bases and J lost 2, with 13 bases in between. CDR1 and CDR2 from the germline V gene are MNHNS and SASEGT. In DNA, the CDR3 is TGTGCCAGCAGTGGATACCAGGGATCCACAGATACGCAGTATTTT. It specifies CASSGYQGSTDTQYF.

This clone has only one observation. The J gene is TRBJ2-3, the V gene TRBV4-2; a possible D gene is TRBD2 (6 bases). This CDR3 has 18 amino acids. CDR1 LGHNA and CDR2 YNFKEQ come from the germline V gene. Trimming cost V 0 bases and J 1 base, with 17 bases left between them. The chain's CDR3 is CASSQDTKTSPRTDTQYF. The CDR3 coding sequence is TGTGCCAGCAGCCAAGATACGAAAACTAGCCCCCGCACAGATACGCAGTATTTT.

This clone was recorded once. V and J are TRBV6-5 and TRBJ2-5, with 12 bases identical to TRBD2. Germline lookup yields CDR1 MNHEY and CDR2 SVGAGI. The trim removed 3 bases at V and 7 bases at J, leaving 6 bases unmatched. CDR3 size: 15 residues. The CDR3 region has the DNA TGTGCCAGCAGTTATTCTAGCGGGGGGGTAGGGACCCAGTACTTC. This translates into CASSYSSGGVGTQYF.

The CDR3 loop is CASSLATGGNQPQHF. CDR3 in DNA: TGTGCCAGCAGCTTAGCGACAGGGGGCAATCAGCCCCAGCATTTT. V gene TRBV7-9 combines with J gene TRBJ1-5; 8 bases fit TRBD1. After removal of 0 bases from V and 2 bases from J, the junction contained 0 bases not matched to a gene. The CDR3 runs to 15 residues. The V gene's germline CDR1 is SEHNR and CDR2 FQNEAQ (reference sequence).

The genes are TRBV27 and TRBJ1-6; 9 bases are a match to TRBD1. J was trimmed by 10 bases and V by 6 bases; bases with no gene match: 10. The CDR3 is made up of 15 amino acids. Looked up from germline, CDR1 is MNHEY and CDR2 is SMNVEV (reference sequence). CDR3 loop: CASRFSWTGESPLHF. The DNA of the CDR3 is TGTGCCAGCAGATTCTCGTGGACAGGGGAATCACCCCTCCACTTT.

The chain couples TRBV5-1 to TRBJ2-3, with D possibly being TRBD2 (5 bases). CDR3 length equals 15 residues. Germline V lookup: CDR1 SGHRS, CDR2 YFSETQ. V was clipped by 4 bases and J by 4 bases, with 16 bases between them. CDR3 region: CASSPLGREPDTQYF. The CDR3 DNA reads as TGCGCCAGCAGCCCGCTTGGGAGAGAACCAGATACGCAGTATTTT.

CDR3 in amino acids: CASSLRTGEGEKLFF. CDR3 in DNA: TGTGCCAGCAGCTTACGCACGGGGGAGGGGGAGAAACTGTTTTTT. The rearrangement uses TRBV13 and TRBJ1-4; tentatively, D is TRBD1 (6 bases). CDR1 PRHDT and CDR2 FYEKMQ come from the germline V gene (reference sequence). There are 15 residues in the CDR3. V was clipped by 2 bases and J by 11 bases, with 18 bases between them.

The J gene is TRBJ1-6, the V gene TRBV5-1; 10 bases agree with TRBD1. The length of the CDR3 is 15 residues. With V trimmed by 4 bases and J by 5 bases, 3 bases remained unmatched. Germline-derived CDR1 and CDR2 are SGHRS and YFSETQ. The CDR3 here is CASSNGQGDNSPLHF. CDR3 in DNA: TGCGCCAGCAGCAACGGACAGGGGGATAATTCACCCCTCCACTTT.

The V gene is TRBV19, the J gene TRBJ2-1, with no clear D. Germline V gene sequence: CDR1 LNHDA, CDR2 SQIVND (reference sequence). Trimming pared 1 base from V and 0 bases from J, leaving 10 bases between. The CDR3 covers 16 residues. CDR3: CASSIVGRSSYNEQFF. In DNA, the CDR3 is TGTGCCAGTAGTATAGTTGGCAGAAGCTCCTACAATGAGCAGTTCTTC.